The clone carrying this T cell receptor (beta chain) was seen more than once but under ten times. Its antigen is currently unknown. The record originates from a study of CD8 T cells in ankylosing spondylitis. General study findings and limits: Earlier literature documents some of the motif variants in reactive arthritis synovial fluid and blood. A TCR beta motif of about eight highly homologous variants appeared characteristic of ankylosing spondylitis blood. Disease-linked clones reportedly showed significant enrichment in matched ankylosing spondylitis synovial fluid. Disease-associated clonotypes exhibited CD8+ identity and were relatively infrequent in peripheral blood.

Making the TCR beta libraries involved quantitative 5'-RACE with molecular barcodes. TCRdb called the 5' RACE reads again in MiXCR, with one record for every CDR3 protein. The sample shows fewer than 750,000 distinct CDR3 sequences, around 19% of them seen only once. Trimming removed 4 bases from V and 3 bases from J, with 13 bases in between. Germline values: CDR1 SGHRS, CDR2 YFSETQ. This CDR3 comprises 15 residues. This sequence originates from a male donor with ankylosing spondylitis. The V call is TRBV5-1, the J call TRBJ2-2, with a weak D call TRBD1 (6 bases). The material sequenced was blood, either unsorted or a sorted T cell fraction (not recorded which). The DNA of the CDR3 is TGCGCCAGCAGCCCAAGAGGACAGTACACCGGGGAGCTGTTTTTT. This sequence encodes CASSPRGQYTGELFF. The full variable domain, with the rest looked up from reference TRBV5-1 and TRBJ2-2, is KAGVTQTPRYLIKTRGQQVTLSCSPISGHRSVSWYQQTPGQGLQFLFEYFSETQRNKGNFPGRFSGRQFSNSRSEMNVSTLELGDSALYLCASSPRGQYTGELFFGEGSRLTVL.